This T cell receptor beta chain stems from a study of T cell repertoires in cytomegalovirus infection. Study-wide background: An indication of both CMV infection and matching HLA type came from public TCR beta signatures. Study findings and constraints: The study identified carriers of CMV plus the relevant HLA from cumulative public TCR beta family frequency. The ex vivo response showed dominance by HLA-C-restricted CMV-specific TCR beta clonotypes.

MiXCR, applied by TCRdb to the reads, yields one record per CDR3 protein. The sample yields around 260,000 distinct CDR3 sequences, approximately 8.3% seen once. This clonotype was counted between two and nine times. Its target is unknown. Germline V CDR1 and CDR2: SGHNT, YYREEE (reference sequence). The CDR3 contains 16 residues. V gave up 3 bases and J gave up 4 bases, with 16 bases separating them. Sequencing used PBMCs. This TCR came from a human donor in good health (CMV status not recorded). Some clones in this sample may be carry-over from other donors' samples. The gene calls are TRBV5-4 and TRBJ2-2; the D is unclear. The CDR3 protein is CASSSKVGSATGELFF. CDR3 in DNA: TGTGCCAGCAGCTCGAAGGTTGGCTCCGCCACCGGGGAGCTGTTTTTT.